A single sample gave rise to the 29 T cell receptor beta chains below, sequenced in a study of OX40 agonist ivuxolimab in advanced cancers. The table came from immunoSEQ multiplex PCR; TCRdb's copy has only in-frame clones and leaves some out. The repertoire has 70,000 to 95,000 clones, around 94% of them found once; the top ten carry over 8.5%. Sequencing used CD4+ or CD8+ T cells sorted from blood, obtained in a trial of the OX40 agonist ivuxolimab. These receptors all stem from an adult with an advanced solid tumor such as melanoma, head and neck, liver or kidney cancer.

The CDR3 is CASSGRGDPYEQYF. Written as DNA, the CDR3 is TGTGCCAGCTCAGGTAGGGGGGACCCCTACGAGCAGTACTTC. The rearrangement links TRBV7-9 to TRBJ2-7; tentatively, D is TRBD1 or TRBD2 (6 bases each). V lost 8 bases, J lost 2 bases, and 16 bases lay in between. The germline V gene encodes CDR1 SEHNR and CDR2 FQNEAQ (reference sequence). CDR3 length equals 14 residues.

The CDR3 DNA is TGTGCCAGCAGTGAATTAGGCGGAGAGAACACTGAAGCTTTCTTT. It codes for CASSELGGENTEAFF. The V and J genes are TRBV2 and TRBJ1-1; unclear D gene. Trimming took off 2 bases at V and 1 base at J, with 11 bases between the two ends. CDR1 is SNHLY and CDR2 is FYNNEI in the germline V gene. CDR3 length: 15 amino acids.

The chain uses TRBV28 and TRBJ2-7; the match to TRBD1 covers 8 bases. The CDR3 covers 14 residues. Germline CDR1 MDHEN, CDR2 SYDVKM. V shed 3 bases and J 2 bases; nucleotides not matched to a gene: 3. The CDR3 DNA sequence: TGTGCCAGCAGTTTTGCGACAGGGGCCTACGAGCAGTACTTC. The encoded protein is CASSFATGAYEQYF.

This clone occurred once. The J gene is TRBJ1-5, the V gene TRBV28; no firm D call. The CDR3 runs 16 residues. Germline CDR1 is MDHEN and CDR2 is SYDVKM. The V end lost 3 bases, the J end lost 3 bases, and 15 bases lay between the germline ends. The DNA of the CDR3 is TGTGCCAGCAGTTTGGGTGGGGTTGGAGACAATCAGCCCCAGCATTTT. Translated, it gives CASSLGGVGDNQPQHF. The variable domain in full, completed from reference TRBV28 and TRBJ1-5, reads DVKVTQSSRYLVKRTGEKVFLECVQDMDHENMFWYRQDPGLGLRLIYFSYDVKMKEKGDIPEGYSVSREKKERFSLILESASTNQTSMYLCASSLGGVGDNQPQHFGDGTRLSIL.

V is TRBV28 and J is TRBJ2-7; D gene uncertain. Between the trimmed V and J ends, which lost 6 bases and 3 bases, there was a span of 9 bases. This CDR3 spans 12 amino acids. The germline V gene has CDR1 MDHEN and CDR2 SYDVKM. The CDR3 nucleotides read TGTGCCAGCAGCGATCCAAACTACGAGCAGTACTTC. Translation: CASSDPNYEQYF.

The chain uses TRBV27 and TRBJ2-1, with D maybe TRBD2 (7 bases). Looked up from germline, CDR1 is MNHEY and CDR2 is SMNVEV (reference sequence). Trimming pared 5 bases from V and 2 bases from J, leaving 16 bases between. CDR3 size: 16 residues. The CDR3 protein is CASSAEGEGTYNEQFF. The CDR3 nucleotides read TGTGCCAGCAGTGCCGAGGGGGAGGGTACCTACAATGAGCAGTTCTTC.

The chain carries TRBV18 and TRBJ2-1; D is undetermined. The CDR3 loop spans 12 amino acids. Deletions cut 3 bases from V and 7 bases from J, with 7 bases between. Germline V gives CDR1 KGHSH, CDR2 LQKENI. CDR3 residues: CASSPGRNEQFF. Here the CDR3 DNA reads TGTGCCAGCTCACCTGGACGGAATGAGCAGTTCTTC.

This clone is a singleton in its sample. This sequence joins TRBV6-5 and TRBJ1-4; no reliable D call. The germline V gene encodes CDR1 MNHEY and CDR2 SVGAGI. Trimming removed 3 bases from V and 3 bases from J, with 11 bases in between. This CDR3 spans 15 amino acids. The CDR3 loop reads CASSYTSASNEKLFF. The CDR3 DNA reads TGTGCCAGCAGTTATACGTCGGCTTCTAATGAAAAACTGTTTTTT.

The chain recombines TRBV27 with TRBJ1-6; possible D gene TRBD1, 5 bases. The CDR3 covers 14 residues. CDR1 and CDR2 (germline): MNHEY, SMNVEV (reference sequence). Between the trimmed V and J ends, which lost 6 bases and 8 bases, there was a span of 14 bases. This chain's CDR3 is CASSTPGMDSPLHF. DNA of the CDR3: TGTGCCAGCAGCACCCCAGGGATGGATTCACCCCTCCACTTT.

This clone has only one observation. The chain recombines TRBV6-1 with TRBJ1-2; D is perhaps TRBD1 (5 bases). The CDR3 is 13 amino acids. Trimming stripped 9 bases from V and 4 bases from J, with 15 bases between. Per germline, CDR1 MNHNS and CDR2 SASEGT. This CDR3 is CASGGQGVYGYTF. The CDR3, as DNA: TGTGCCAGTGGAGGGCAGGGTGTCTATGGCTACACCTTC.

As regards this clone: The junction and the germline gene differ at one end; a read error may be behind it. The chain carries TRBV19 and TRBJ1-6; D call uncertain. Per the germline V gene, CDR1 is LNHDA and CDR2 is SQIVND (reference sequence). The CDR3 sequence is 17 residues long. The CDR3 spells CASSSSTFTSDNSPLHF. DNA for the CDR3: TGTGCCAGTAGTTCTTCCACCTTTACCTCCGATAATTCACCCCTCCACTTT.

The genes are TRBV7-3 and TRBJ2-3; weak D call: TRBD2 (6 bases). V was shortened by 5 bases and J by 5 bases, with 14 bases between the two germline ends. This CDR3 has 14 residues. Germline V CDR1 and CDR2: SGHTA, FQGTGA. DNA of the CDR3: TGTGCCAGCAGCCATCTCGGGGGTAGAGATACGCAGTATTTT. Encoded protein: CASSHLGGRDTQYF. The full variable domain, its missing parts supplied by reference TRBV7-3 and TRBJ2-3, is GAGVSQTPSNKVTEKGKYVELRCDPISGHTALYWYRQSLGQGPEFLIYFQGTGAADDSGLPNDRFFAVRPEGSVSTLKIQRTERGDSAVYLCASSHLGGRDTQYFGPGTRLTVL.

V usage is TRBV7-2 and J usage is TRBJ1-6; 9 bases are a match to TRBD1. The CDR3 length is 16 residues. J lost 7 bases, V lost 3 bases, and 7 bases had no gene match. The germline gives CDR1 SGHTA, CDR2 FQGNSA. The CDR3 region is CASSFLPGTGNSPLHF. The CDR3 region has the DNA TGTGCCAGCAGCTTTCTCCCCGGGACAGGGAATTCACCCCTCCACTTT.

The chain recombines TRBV6-5 with TRBJ2-1; the D is unclear. V shed 7 bases and J shed 4 bases, with 17 bases lying between them. Germline assignment: CDR1 MNHEY and CDR2 SVGAGI. The CDR3 consists of 15 residues. In DNA, the CDR3 is TGTGCCAGCACTTTTCCGCCCCTAGGGTACAATGAGCAGTTCTTC. This sequence encodes CASTFPPLGYNEQFF.

The chain links TRBV9 to TRBJ2-7; 7 bases fit TRBD1. The germline CDR1 and CDR2 sequences are SGDLS and YYNGEE. V was pared by 2 bases and J by 2 bases, with 4 bases of the junction left unmatched. The CDR3 length is 14 residues. The CDR3 sequence: CASSVRDSPYEQYF. The DNA of the CDR3 is TGTGCCAGCAGCGTCAGGGACAGTCCCTACGAGCAGTACTTC.

The chain couples TRBV7-8 to TRBJ1-2, with D possibly matching TRBD1 (6 bases). The V gene's germline CDR1 is SGHVS and CDR2 FQNEAQ. The CDR3 covers 14 residues. V lost 6 bases and J 2 bases, leaving 13 bases between the germline ends. The CDR3 loop is CASSLDGQNYGYTF. The CDR3 DNA sequence: TGTGCCAGCAGTCTTGATGGACAGAACTATGGCTACACCTTC.

This clone was detected only once. The chain uses TRBV6-5 and TRBJ1-2; 7 bases fit TRBD1. Germline V gene lookup returns CDR1 MNHEY and CDR2 SVGAGI. Germline trimming cut 0 bases from V and 6 bases from J; bases unmatched to any gene: 4. This CDR3 contains 14 residues. CDR3 in DNA: TGTGCCAGCAGTTACTCGGAGGGGGCGAATGGCTACACCTTC. As protein: CASSYSEGANGYTF.

The chain combines TRBV4-1 with TRBJ2-1, with D possibly TRBD1 on 6 matching bases. The V end lost 4 bases, the J end lost 3 bases, and 13 bases lay between the germline ends. The CDR3 loop spans 15 amino acids. Germline V lookup: CDR1 MGHRA, CDR2 YSYEKL. CDR3 in DNA: TGCGCCAGCAGCCCCCGGCGAGGGGGCTACAATGAGCAGTTCTTC. This encodes CASSPRRGGYNEQFF.

This clone has just a few counts. The chain employs TRBV2 and TRBJ1-6; D is uncertain. The CDR3 is 14 amino acids. V lost 9 bases, J lost 14 bases, and 23 bases lay in between. Germline CDR1 SNHLY, CDR2 FYNNEI. The CDR3 region has the DNA TGTGCCAGACGGGCAGCTTATGCTCCGAGGGCCCTCCACTTT. Translated, it gives CARRAAYAPRALHF.

The chain joins TRBV2 to TRBJ1-3, with D unclear. The germline V gene encodes CDR1 SNHLY and CDR2 FYNNEI. The CDR3 totals 12 residues. V was shortened by 2 bases and J by 4 bases, with 3 bases between the two germline ends. Here the CDR3 DNA reads TGTGCCAGCAGTGAACGGGGAAACACCATATATTTT. Encoded protein: CASSERGNTIYF.

The chain joins TRBV27 to TRBJ1-5; D gene uncertain. CDR3 length equals 14 residues. Germline V gene sequence: CDR1 MNHEY, CDR2 SMNVEV (reference sequence). The V and J ends lost 5 bases and 5 bases respectively, with 13 bases between them. In DNA, the CDR3 is TGTGCCAGCAGTGGGAACGCTTGGTATCAGCCCCAGCATTTT. Translation: CASSGNAWYQPQHF.

This clone came up once. The gene calls are TRBV5-1 and TRBJ2-5; 7 bases align to TRBD1. TRBJ2-7 matches the DNA end more closely, so the J call is doubtful. Germline assignment: CDR1 SGHRS and CDR2 YFSETQ. CDR3 length equals 13 residues. This CDR3 reads CASSIGTEYEQYF. CDR3 nucleotides: TGCGCCAGCAGCATCGGGACAGAGTACGAGCAGTACTTC.

The chain recombines TRBV2 with TRBJ1-6; D unclear. Germline V gene data show CDR1 as SNHLY and CDR2 as FYNNEI. Trimming cost V 3 bases and J 9 bases, with 6 bases left between them. The CDR3 contains 12 residues. In DNA form, the CDR3 reads TGTGCCAGCAGTGAGGGTTTTTCACCCCTCCACTTT. This translates into CASSEGFSPLHF.

The V and J genes are TRBV2 and TRBJ2-7, with TRBD2 as a possible D gene (5 bases). This CDR3 is built from 15 residues. Germline CDR1 SNHLY, CDR2 FYNNEI. Trimming cost V 3 bases and J 7 bases, with 19 bases left between them. DNA of the CDR3: TGTGCCAGCAGTGACCCACGTTCCGGGGTAGGTGAGCAGTACTTC. Protein sequence: CASSDPRSGVGEQYF.

This chain connects TRBV28 to TRBJ1-5; possible D gene TRBD1, 6 bases. This CDR3 comprises 17 residues. Germline assignment: CDR1 MDHEN and CDR2 SYDVKM. V was clipped by 6 bases and J by 0 bases, with 18 bases between them. CDR3 bases: TGTGCCAGCAGCTCTCCTGGGGCAGGGGTTAGCAATCAGCCCCAGCATTTT. Protein sequence: CASSSPGAGVSNQPQHF.

This rearrangement joins TRBV7-2 to TRBJ1-2; unclear D gene. In germline, CDR1 is SGHTA, CDR2 FQGNSA. The CDR3 is 14 amino acids. Trimming removed 4 bases at V and 3 bases at J, with 12 bases between. The CDR3 loop reads CASSSGPKYYGYTF. CDR3 in DNA: TGTGCCAGCAGCTCCGGACCTAAATACTATGGCTACACCTTC.

This chain connects TRBV29-1 to TRBJ2-3; D remains ambiguous. The V gene lost 4 bases and the J gene lost 0 bases, with 14 bases spanning the gap. This CDR3 spans 15 amino acids. Germline V lookup: CDR1 SQVTM, CDR2 ANQGSEA. The DNA for the CDR3 is TGCAGCGTTGTAAGGACGGATACTAGCACAGATACGCAGTATTTT. It codes for CSVVRTDTSTDTQYF.

The chain recombines TRBV19 with TRBJ2-1, with 9 bases lining up with TRBD2. The CDR3 contains 14 residues. V dropped 9 bases and J dropped 1; count of bases not matched to a gene: 4. Germline-derived CDR1 and CDR2 are LNHDA and SQIVND (reference sequence). The CDR3 region has the DNA TGTGCCAGCACCAGCGGGGGGTCCTACAATGAGCAGTTCTTC. Amino acids: CASTSGGSYNEQFF.

This chain links TRBV6-5 with TRBJ2-1; 8 bases map to TRBD2. V was clipped by 4 bases and J by 7 bases; unmatched bases: 9. The CDR3 is 15 amino acids. CDR1 MNHEY and CDR2 SVGAGI come from the germline V gene. CDR3 region: CASSSVAGRRNEQFF. As DNA, the CDR3 is TGTGCCAGCAGTTCTGTAGCGGGACGAAGAAATGAGCAGTTCTTC.